Below, 22 T cell receptor beta chains from the same sample are listed, as sequenced in a study of blood T cells in healthy people across ages. Through a sample-barcoded 5' primer and a J-beta primer mix, a second PCR was run for about 7 to 12 cycles. TCRdb re-analysed the 5' RACE reads in MiXCR, keeping a single row per CDR3 protein. The table records roughly 410,000 distinct CDR3 sequences, approximately 52% of them present only once. Material: blood. Receptors originate from a man aged 60 to 69 in good health.

The V and J genes are TRBV6-5 and TRBJ2-4; 12 bases are shared with TRBD2. The end of the DNA fits TRBJ2-7 better, so the J call may be wrong. Germline V gives CDR1 MNHEY, CDR2 SVGAGI. CDR3 length equals 17 residues. CDR3 coding DNA: TGTGCCAGCAGTTACACCCTAGCGGGGGGGCAAAAGTACGAGCAGTACTTC. Amino acids: CASSYTLAGGQKYEQYF.

In this sample, this clonotype turned up a few times. The rearrangement links TRBV5-1 to TRBJ2-1; D assignment may be TRBD1 or TRBD2 (6 bases each). The V end was cut by 5 bases, the J end by 6 bases, with 18 bases between. The CDR3 is made up of 15 amino acids. Germline CDR1 SGHRS, CDR2 YFSETQ. Here the CDR3 DNA reads TGCGCCAGCAGTAAGGACAGCCTGGGAGGCAATGAGCAGTTCTTC. As protein: CASSKDSLGGNEQFF.

With respect to this clonotype: The junction differs from germline at one of its ends, possibly a read error. The chain employs TRBV3-1 and TRBJ2-4; D remains unclear. The CDR3 is 14 amino acids. The germline gives CDR1 LGHDT, CDR2 YNNKEL (reference sequence). CDR3: CASSPFRTKSIQYF. The CDR3 region has the DNA TGTGCCAGCAGCCCCTTCAGGACCAAAAGCATTCAGTACTTC.

This chain links TRBV30 with TRBJ2-6; D perhaps matches TRBD2 (5 bases). The germline V gene has CDR1 GTSNPN and CDR2 SVGIG (reference sequence). The ends were cut back, 2 bases at V and 4 bases at J, with 9 bases in the middle. The CDR3 runs 14 residues. The CDR3 region has the DNA TGTGCCTGGAGTCTGAGGGAAGGGGCCAACGTCCTGACTTTC. The encoded protein is CAWSLREGANVLTF.

The V and J genes are TRBV28 and TRBJ2-7; no clear D gene. The V end was cut by 2 bases, the J end by 9 bases, with 11 bases between. This CDR3 spans 12 amino acids. CDR1 MDHEN and CDR2 SYDVKM come from the germline V gene. Written as DNA, the CDR3 is TGTGCCAGCAGTTTAACCGGCCGCGGGCAGTACTTC. This codes for CASSLTGRGQYF.

The chain is built from TRBV24-1 and TRBJ2-3; D not resolved. The CDR3 runs to 15 residues. Looked up from germline, CDR1 is KGHDR and CDR2 is SFDVKD. V was cut by 5 bases and J by 2 bases, with 13 bases left in between. The CDR3 sequence is CATSGASRYTDTQYF. In DNA, the CDR3 is TGTGCCACCAGTGGCGCCAGTAGATACACAGATACGCAGTATTTT.

In its sample, this clonotype was seen a few times. This chain links TRBV5-1 with TRBJ2-3, with 10 bases fitting TRBD2. Germline V gives CDR1 SGHRS, CDR2 YFSETQ. V lost 3 bases, J lost 6 bases, and 4 bases stayed unmatched. The CDR3 runs to 14 residues. The CDR3 loop is CASSSSGGPDTQYF. For the CDR3, the DNA is TGCGCCAGCAGCTCTAGCGGGGGCCCGGATACGCAGTATTTT.

The chain couples TRBV6-5 to TRBJ1-1; TRBD1 might be the D (5 bases). The germline gives CDR1 MNHEY, CDR2 SVGAGI. The CDR3 spans 13 residues. V was trimmed by 6 bases and J by 5 bases, leaving 13 bases between them. This CDR3 is CASRLTGYTEAFF. The DNA for the CDR3 is TGTGCCAGCAGACTTACAGGATATACTGAAGCTTTCTTT.

The genes are TRBV5-1 and TRBJ2-1, with TRBD1 as a possible D gene (5 bases). The CDR3 runs to 14 residues. Germline assignment: CDR1 SGHRS and CDR2 YFSETQ. Trimming pared 1 base from V and 10 bases from J, leaving 15 bases between. This CDR3 is CASSLYGRVSEQFF. The DNA for the CDR3 is TGCGCCAGCAGCTTGTATGGCAGGGTCAGCGAGCAGTTCTTC.

A few counts support this clonotype. J is TRBJ2-3 and V is TRBV6-5; maybe TRBD1 (5 bases). Germline CDR1 and CDR2: MNHEY and SVGAGI. Between the trimmed V and J ends, which lost 7 bases and 2 bases, there was a span of 13 bases. The CDR3 is 14 amino acids. The CDR3 DNA is TGTGCCAGCAAGGAGCCAGGGCCCACAGATACGCAGTATTTT. It translates to CASKEPGPTDTQYF.

This clonotype was observed a handful of times. The chain carries TRBV12-3 or TRBV12-4 and TRBJ2-1, with 11 bases that match TRBD2. The CDR3 extends over 15 amino acids. J lost 9 bases, V lost 3 bases, and 7 bases had no gene match. The CDR3 DNA reads as TGTGCCAGCAGTTTGGCTAGCGGGGGGCGTAGTGAGCAGTTCTTC. Its translation: CASSLASGGRSEQFF.

The chain combines TRBV6-1 with TRBJ2-5; 7 bases match TRBD1. V trimming: 7 bases; J trimming: 3 bases; junction bases outside the gene matches: 8. CDR1 and CDR2 from the germline V gene are MNHNS and SASEGT. This CDR3 region has 14 residues. The CDR3 coding sequence is TGTGCCAGCAACACCGGGACAGCCAAAGAGACCCAGTACTTC. Residues: CASNTGTAKETQYF.

This clonotype has more than one count but fewer than ten. The V and J genes are TRBV24-1 and TRBJ2-5; D call uncertain. CDR1 and CDR2 (germline): KGHDR, SFDVKD. The CDR3 sequence is 16 residues long. Trimming pared 0 bases from V and 2 bases from J, leaving 12 bases between. In DNA, the CDR3 is TGTGCCACCAGTGATTTGCAAGTCGGCGGACAAGAGACCCAGTACTTC. This sequence encodes CATSDLQVGGQETQYF.

The CDR3 here is CASSERQDTYGYTF. CDR3 DNA sequence: TGTGCCAGCAGTGAGAGACAGGACACTTATGGCTACACCTTC. This chain connects TRBV25-1 to TRBJ1-2, with D possibly matching TRBD1 (6 bases). This CDR3 spans 14 amino acids. V was shortened by 3 bases and J by 5 bases, with 13 bases between the two germline ends. Germline-derived CDR1 and CDR2 are MGHDK and SYGVNS.

This clonotype was observed a handful of times. The CDR3 is CSARRQVVLTDTQYF. CDR3 DNA sequence: TGCAGTGCTAGAAGGCAGGTTGTCCTCACAGATACGCAGTATTTT. The chain links TRBV20-1 to TRBJ2-3; D gene ambiguous. Per the germline V gene, CDR1 is DFQATT and CDR2 is SNEGSKA (reference sequence). The CDR3 spans 15 residues. The germline V and J ends were trimmed by 2 bases and 2 bases, with 14 bases remaining between them.

This chain links TRBV28 with TRBJ2-7; tentative D call: TRBD2 (5 bases). Trimming stripped 3 bases from V and 4 bases from J, with 19 bases between. Germline V gives CDR1 MDHEN, CDR2 SYDVKM. The CDR3 has 16 amino acids. As DNA, the CDR3 is TGTGCCAGCAGTTTTAGCCTTAGGGAGCTGGATTACGAGCAGTACTTC. Residues: CASSFSLRELDYEQYF. The complete variable domain, with remaining parts taken from reference TRBV28 and TRBJ2-7, reads DVKVTQSSRYLVKRTGEKVFLECVQDMDHENMFWYRQDPGLGLRLIYFSYDVKMKEKGDIPEGYSVSREKKERFSLILESASTNQTSMYLCASSFSLRELDYEQYFGPGTRLTVT.

Concerning this clonotype: One end of the junction does not line up with germline, which may come from a read error. The V call is TRBV2, the J call TRBJ2-5; possible D gene TRBD2, 5 bases. Germline loops: CDR1 SNHLY, CDR2 FYNNEI. This CDR3 has 14 amino acids. The chain's CDR3 is CAGSAGIVQETQYF. CDR3 DNA sequence: TGTGCCGGCAGTGCGGGTATAGTCCAAGAGACCCAGTACTTC.

This chain links TRBV6-2 or TRBV6-3 with TRBJ2-1, with 15 nucleotides matching TRBD2. From germline, CDR1 is MNHEY and CDR2 SVGEGT. The CDR3 is 19 residues long. V lost 7 bases and J lost 4; bases outside the gene matches: 14. The chain's CDR3 is CASIDGTGTSGGPYNEQFF. The CDR3 DNA reads as TGTGCCAGCATTGACGGTACCGGGACTAGCGGGGGGCCTTACAATGAGCAGTTCTTC.

The chain couples TRBV27 to TRBJ2-1; TRBD1 matches at 7 bases. Looked up from germline, CDR1 is MNHEY and CDR2 is SMNVEV (reference sequence). The CDR3 sequence is 14 residues long. V trimming: 5 bases; J trimming: 3 bases; junction bases outside the gene matches: 4. The CDR3 region is CASSHRGNYNEQFF. The DNA for the CDR3 is TGTGCCAGCAGTCACAGGGGAAACTACAATGAGCAGTTCTTC.

A few counts support this clonotype. The genes are TRBV6-5 and TRBJ2-7, with TRBD1 identical over 11 bases. Germline trimming cut 6 bases from V and 3 bases from J; bases unmatched to any gene: 7. The CDR3 loop spans 15 amino acids. The germline V gene encodes CDR1 MNHEY and CDR2 SVGAGI. CDR3 DNA: TGTGCCAGCAGGCAAGCCGGGACAGGGGGCTACGAGCAGTACTTC. It translates to CASRQAGTGGYEQYF.

This clonotype was seen just once. V is TRBV12-3 or TRBV12-4 and J is TRBJ2-7; D perhaps matches TRBD1 (6 bases). Trimming left V 4 bases short and J 2 bases short, with 15 bases between. The CDR3 runs 15 residues. CDR3: CASSSQGKGTYEQYF. Written as DNA, the CDR3 is TGTGCCAGCAGTTCCCAGGGGAAGGGAACCTACGAGCAGTACTTC.

The gene calls are TRBV7-9 and TRBJ2-1; 12 bases are shared with TRBD2. J was trimmed by 6 bases and V by 2 bases; bases with no gene match: 14. Looked up from germline, CDR1 is SEHNR and CDR2 is FQNEAQ (reference sequence). This CDR3 spans 19 amino acids. As DNA, the CDR3 is TGTGCCAGCAGCTTATTAATCCTAGCGGGAGGGGCGGCCCCCAATGAGCAGTTCTTC. Translation: CASSLLILAGGAAPNEQFF.